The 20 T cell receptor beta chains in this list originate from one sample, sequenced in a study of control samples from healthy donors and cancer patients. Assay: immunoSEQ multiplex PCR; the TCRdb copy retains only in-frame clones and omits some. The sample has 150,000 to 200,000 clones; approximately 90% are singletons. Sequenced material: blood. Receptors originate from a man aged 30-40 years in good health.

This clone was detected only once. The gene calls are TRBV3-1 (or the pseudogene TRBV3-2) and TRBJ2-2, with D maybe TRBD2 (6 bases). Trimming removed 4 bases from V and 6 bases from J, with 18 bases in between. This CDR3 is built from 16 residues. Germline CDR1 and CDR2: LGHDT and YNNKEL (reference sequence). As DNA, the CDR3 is TGTGCCAGCAGCCCCTCGGCGGGGCTAGGCGCCGGGGAGCTGTTTTTT. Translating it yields CASSPSAGLGAGELFF.

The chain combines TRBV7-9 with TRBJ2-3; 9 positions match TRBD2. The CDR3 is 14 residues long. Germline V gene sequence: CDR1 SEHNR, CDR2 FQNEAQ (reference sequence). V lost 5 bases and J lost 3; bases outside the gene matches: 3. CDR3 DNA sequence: TGTGCCAGCAGCCGTAGCGGGGGAACAGATACGCAGTATTTT. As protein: CASSRSGGTDTQYF.

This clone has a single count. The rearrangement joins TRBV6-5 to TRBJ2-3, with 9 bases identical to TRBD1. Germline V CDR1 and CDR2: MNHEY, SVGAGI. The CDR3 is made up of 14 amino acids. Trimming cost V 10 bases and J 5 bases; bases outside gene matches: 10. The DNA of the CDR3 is TGTGCCACCAAAAAGACAGGGGGAGGAGATACGCAGTATTTT. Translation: CATKKTGGGDTQYF.

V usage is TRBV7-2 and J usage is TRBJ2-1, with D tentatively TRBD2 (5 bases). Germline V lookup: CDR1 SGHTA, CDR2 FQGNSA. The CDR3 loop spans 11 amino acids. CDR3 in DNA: TGTTCATCCGTTCCGGGAAATGAGCAGTTCTTC. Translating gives CSSVPGNEQFF.

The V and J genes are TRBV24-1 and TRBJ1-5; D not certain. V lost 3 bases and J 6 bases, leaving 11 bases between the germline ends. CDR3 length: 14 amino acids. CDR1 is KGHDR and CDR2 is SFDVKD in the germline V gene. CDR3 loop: CATSDPLRSQPQHF. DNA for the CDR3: TGTGCCACCAGTGATCCTCTACGGTCTCAGCCCCAGCATTTT.

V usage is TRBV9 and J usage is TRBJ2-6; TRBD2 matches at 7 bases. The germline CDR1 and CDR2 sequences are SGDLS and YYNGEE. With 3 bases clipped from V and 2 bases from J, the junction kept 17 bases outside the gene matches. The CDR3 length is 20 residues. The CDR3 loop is CASSGLKVGGSKPGANVLTF. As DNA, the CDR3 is TGTGCCAGCAGCGGACTTAAGGTCGGGGGGTCAAAGCCTGGGGCCAACGTCCTGACTTTC.

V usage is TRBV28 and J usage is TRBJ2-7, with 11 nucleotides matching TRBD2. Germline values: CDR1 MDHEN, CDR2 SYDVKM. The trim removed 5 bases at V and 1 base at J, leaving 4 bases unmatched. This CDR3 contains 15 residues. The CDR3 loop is CASSVGLADSYEQYF. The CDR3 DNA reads TGTGCCAGCAGTGTGGGACTAGCGGATTCCTACGAGCAGTACTTC.

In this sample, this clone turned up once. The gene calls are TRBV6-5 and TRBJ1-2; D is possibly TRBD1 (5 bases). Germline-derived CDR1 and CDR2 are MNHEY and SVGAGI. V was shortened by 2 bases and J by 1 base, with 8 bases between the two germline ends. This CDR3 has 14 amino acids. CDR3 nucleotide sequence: TGTGCCAGCAGTTACGACAGACTTAACTATGGCTACACCTTC. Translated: CASSYDRLNYGYTF.

CDR3 nucleotide sequence: TGTGCCACCAGGGACCGGGCAAGCGGCTACACCTTC. Translated, it gives CATRDRASGYTF. The chain combines TRBV24-1 with TRBJ1-2; no clear D gene. This CDR3 is built from 12 residues. Between the trimmed V and J ends, which lost 7 bases and 8 bases, there was a span of 13 bases. Looked up from germline, CDR1 is KGHDR and CDR2 is SFDVKD.

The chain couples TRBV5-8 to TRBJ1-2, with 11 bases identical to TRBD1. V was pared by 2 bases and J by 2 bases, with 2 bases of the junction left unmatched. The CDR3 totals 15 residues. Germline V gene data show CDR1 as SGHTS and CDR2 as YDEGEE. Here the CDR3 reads CASSFRTGGNYGYTF. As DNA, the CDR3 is TGTGCCAGCAGCTTTAGGACAGGGGGCAACTATGGCTACACCTTC.

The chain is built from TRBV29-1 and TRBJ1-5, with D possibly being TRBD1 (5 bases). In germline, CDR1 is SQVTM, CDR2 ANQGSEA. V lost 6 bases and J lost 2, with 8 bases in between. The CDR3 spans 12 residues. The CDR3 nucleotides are TGCAGCGTCGGGACGGGCAATCAGCCCCAGCATTTT. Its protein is CSVGTGNQPQHF.

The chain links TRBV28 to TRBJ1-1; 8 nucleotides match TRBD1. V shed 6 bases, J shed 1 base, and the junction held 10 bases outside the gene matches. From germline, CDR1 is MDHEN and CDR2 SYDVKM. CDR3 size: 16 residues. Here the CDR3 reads CASSTRTGLANTEAFF. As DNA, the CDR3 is TGTGCCAGCAGCACGAGGACAGGGCTGGCGAACACTGAAGCTTTCTTT. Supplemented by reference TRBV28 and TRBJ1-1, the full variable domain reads DVKVTQSSRYLVKRTGEKVFLECVQDMDHENMFWYRQDPGLGLRLIYFSYDVKMKEKGDIPEGYSVSREKKERFSLILESASTNQTSMYLCASSTRTGLANTEAFFGQGTRLTVV.

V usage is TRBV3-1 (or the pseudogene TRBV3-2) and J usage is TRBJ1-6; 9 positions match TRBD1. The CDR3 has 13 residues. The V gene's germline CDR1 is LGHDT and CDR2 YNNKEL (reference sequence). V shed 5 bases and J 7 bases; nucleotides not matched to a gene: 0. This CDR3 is CASSGQGNSPLHF. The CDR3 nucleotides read TGTGCCAGCAGCGGACAGGGGAATTCACCCCTCCACTTT.

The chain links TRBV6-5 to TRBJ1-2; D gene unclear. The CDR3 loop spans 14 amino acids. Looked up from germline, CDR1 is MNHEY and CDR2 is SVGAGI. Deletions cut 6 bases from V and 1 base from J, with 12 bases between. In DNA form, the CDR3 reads TGTGCCAGCAGGCCAGACGGGGTTAACTATGGCTACACCTTC. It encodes CASRPDGVNYGYTF.

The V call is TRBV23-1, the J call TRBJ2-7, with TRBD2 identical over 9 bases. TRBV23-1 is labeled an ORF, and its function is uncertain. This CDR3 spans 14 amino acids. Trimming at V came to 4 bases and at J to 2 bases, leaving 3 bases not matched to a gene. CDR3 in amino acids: CASSPSGTAYEQYF. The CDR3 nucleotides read TGCGCCAGCAGTCCTAGCGGGACAGCCTACGAGCAGTACTTC.

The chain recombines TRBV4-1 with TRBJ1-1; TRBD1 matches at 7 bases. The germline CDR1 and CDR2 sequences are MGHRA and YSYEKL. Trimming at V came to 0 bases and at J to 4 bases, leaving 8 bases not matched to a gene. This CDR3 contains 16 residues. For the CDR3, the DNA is TGCGCCAGCAGCCAAGAAGGGGGCAGGGGGGGCACTGAAGCTTTCTTT. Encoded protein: CASSQEGGRGGTEAFF.

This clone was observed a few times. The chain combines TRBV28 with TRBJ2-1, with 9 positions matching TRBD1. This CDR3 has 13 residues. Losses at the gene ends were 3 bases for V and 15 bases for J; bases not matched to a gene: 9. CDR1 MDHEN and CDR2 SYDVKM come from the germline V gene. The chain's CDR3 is CASSFGPLDRGFF. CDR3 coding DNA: TGTGCCAGCAGTTTTGGCCCCCTGGACAGGGGGTTCTTC.

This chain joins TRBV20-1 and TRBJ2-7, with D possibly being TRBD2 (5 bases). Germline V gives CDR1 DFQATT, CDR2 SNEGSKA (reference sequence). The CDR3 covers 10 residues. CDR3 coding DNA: TGCAGAGCGGTGGGCTACGAGCAGTACTTC. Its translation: CRAVGYEQYF.

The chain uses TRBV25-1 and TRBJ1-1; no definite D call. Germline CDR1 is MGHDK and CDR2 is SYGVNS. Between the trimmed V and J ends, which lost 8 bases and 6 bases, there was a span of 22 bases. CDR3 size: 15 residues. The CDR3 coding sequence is TGTGCCAGCCCTCTGAGCTTTGGGCGCGGGGCTGAAGCTTTCTTT. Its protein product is CASPLSFGRGAEAFF. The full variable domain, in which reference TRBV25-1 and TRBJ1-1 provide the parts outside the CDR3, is EADIYQTPRYLVIGTGKKITLECSQTMGHDKMYWYQQDPGMELHLIHYSYGVNSTEKGDLSSESTVSRIRTEHFPLTLESARPSHTSQYLCASPLSFGRGAEAFFGQGTRLTVV.

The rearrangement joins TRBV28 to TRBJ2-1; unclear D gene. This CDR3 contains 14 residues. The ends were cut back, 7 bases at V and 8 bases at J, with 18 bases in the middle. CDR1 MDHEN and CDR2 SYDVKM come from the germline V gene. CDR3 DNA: TGTGCCAGCAATTTGAGTCAGGTCGGCGATGAGCAGTTCTTC. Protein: CASNLSQVGDEQFF.